The following is a T cell receptor beta chain sequence with its context. No antigen is known for it. The germline V gene encodes CDR1 KGHDR and CDR2 SFDVKD. This CDR3 is 12 amino acids long. V lost 5 bases, J lost 5 bases, and 8 bases lay in between. This entry comes from a study of vaccination effects on CD4 cells after COVID-19. The study, taken as a whole, reports: Clones arising from infection and from vaccination showed marked clonal contraction late after vaccination.

Measured with immunoSEQ multiplex PCR; TCRdb has only the in-frame clones, and not every one. The repertoire has some 68,000 clones, 80% of them found once; the top ten carry 12%. CD4+ T cells specific for antigen were expanded with viral peptide pools by the ViraFEST assay before sequencing. Isolating CD4+ T cells followed ten to eleven days of culture. The vaccine recipients had no prior SARS-CoV-2 infection, with negative nucleocapsid antibodies. This material consisted of CD4+ T cells from PBMCs cultured with SARS-CoV-2 spike peptides, taken before COVID-19 vaccination. This rearrangement joins TRBV24-1 to TRBJ1-1; D remains ambiguous. The TCR was taken from a human donor who received a COVID-19 vaccine. The CDR3, as DNA: TGTGCCACCAGTGGATTTGGGACTGAAGCTTTCTTT. Translated, it gives CATSGFGTEAFF.